This is a list of T cell receptor beta chains from one sample in a study of blood T cell repertoires in COVID-19. This table comes from immunoSEQ multiplex PCR, and its TCRdb copy is limited to in-frame clones, with some not included. The sample holds about 260,000 clones; approximately 84% are singletons and the top ten take under 2%. The sequencing input was peripheral blood. These receptors were obtained from a woman of 80 years or more with acute or convalescent COVID-19. The CDR3 runs from the conserved cysteine through the conserved F or W. Fields, in order: clone size, D gene, V gene, J gene, CDR3 length, CDR3 protein, CDR3 DNA. D genes are given only for firm matches. Clone size is not always given. Where it is, it says once, few, many or a class for expanded clones.

>few|TRBD2|TRBV11-2|TRBJ2-1|15
CASSPGTSGSNEQFF
TGTGCCAGCAGCCCGGGGACTAGCGGGAGCAATGAGCAGTTCTTC
>.|TRBD1|TRBV10-2|TRBJ2-2|17
CASSDPGTGVGTGELFF
TGCGCCAGCAGTGACCCCGGGACAGGGGTTGGCACCGGGGAGCTGTTTTTT
>few|.|TRBV12-3/TRBV12-4|TRBJ1-2|13
CASSPLGQHGYTF
TGTGCCAGCAGTCCCCTAGGACAGCATGGCTACACCTTC
>.|TRBD1|TRBV4-2|TRBJ2-7|19
CASSQEAKASGTGKGEQYF
TGTGCCAGCAGCCAAGAGGCGAAAGCATCCGGGACAGGGAAGGGCGAGCAGTACTTC
>.|.|TRBV7-2|TRBJ1-1|14
CASSQMLTRLEAFF
TGTGCCAGCAGCCAAATGCTGACCCGACTGGAAGCTTTCTTT
>.|.|TRBV7-6|TRBJ2-1|13
CASSRRLNNEQFF
TGTGCCAGCAGCCGTAGACTCAACAATGAGCAGTTCTTC
>.|TRBD2|TRBV7-9|TRBJ2-5|15
CASTSSGRVGETQYF
TGTGCCAGCACCAGTAGCGGGAGAGTAGGGGAGACCCAGTACTTC
>.|TRBD2|TRBV30|TRBJ2-1|13
CACLAGGPNEQFF
TGTGCCTGCTTAGCGGGAGGGCCCAATGAGCAGTTCTTC
>.|TRBD1|TRBV7-2|TRBJ1-3|15
CASSRGGASGNTIYF
TGTGCCAGCAGCAGAGGGGGCGCCTCTGGAAACACCATATATTTT
>.|.|TRBV21-1|TRBJ2-3|15
CASSANREITDTQYF
TGTGCCAGCAGCGCGAACAGGGAGATCACAGATACGCAGTATTTT
>once|.|TRBV21-1|TRBJ1-6|16
CASSKGQGASNSPLHF
TGTGCCAGCAGCAAGGGACAGGGGGCTTCTAATTCACCCCTCCACTTT
>few|TRBD1|TRBV28|TRBJ1-1|16
CASNPLRQGLNTEAFF
TGTGCCAGCAACCCTTTGCGACAGGGGTTGAACACTGAAGCTTTCTTT
>.|TRBD2|TRBV29-1|TRBJ2-7|12
CSVAGGVVEQYF
TGCAGCGTCGCCGGGGGGGTCGTCGAGCAGTACTTC
>.|TRBD1|TRBV18|TRBJ2-7|13
CASTETGRSEQYF
TGTGCCAGCACCGAGACAGGGCGAAGCGAGCAGTACTTC
>.|.|TRBV7-9|TRBJ1-1|15
CASSLGGGLNTEAFF
TGTGCCAGCAGCTTAGGCGGGGGCCTCAACACTGAAGCTTTCTTT
>.|TRBD2|TRBV6-1|TRBJ2-1|17
CASSDGLAGVFYNEQFF
TGTGCCAGCAGTGACGGACTAGCGGGAGTTTTTTACAATGAGCAGTTCTTC
>.|.|TRBV15|TRBJ2-2|14
CATSREGAGRELFF
TGTGCCACCAGCAGAGAGGGGGCTGGCAGGGAGCTGTTTTTT
>.|.|TRBV5-6|TRBJ2-5|16
CASSPTRLGARETQYF
TGTGCCAGCAGCCCGACTAGGTTAGGGGCCCGAGAGACCCAGTACTTC
>.|TRBD2|TRBV6-2/TRBV6-3|TRBJ2-2|15
CASSFGGSGAGELFF
TGTGCCAGCAGTTTCGGCGGGAGTGGGGCCGGGGAGCTGTTTTTT
>few|.|TRBV14|TRBJ1-4|16
CASSQTRPGGGEKLFF
TGTGCCAGCAGCCAAACTAGACCCGGGGGAGGGGAAAAACTGTTTTTT
>.|TRBD1|TRBV18|TRBJ1-5|16
CASSPTGTGGNQPQHF
TGTGCCAGCTCACCGACGGGCACAGGGGGCAATCAGCCCCAGCATTTT
>.|TRBD1|TRBV5-4|TRBJ1-3|16
CASSLSSDRAGNTIYF
TGTGCCAGCAGCTTGTCATCGGACAGGGCTGGAAACACCATATATTTT
>.|.|TRBV29-1|TRBJ2-1|12
CSVLAGYNEQFF
TGCAGCGTTTTAGCTGGATACAATGAGCAGTTCTTC
>.|TRBD1|TRBV18|TRBJ1-1|16
CASSRVTGALNTEAFF
TGTGCCAGCTCACGGGTTACAGGGGCCCTGAACACTGAAGCTTTCTTT
>.|.|TRBV4-3|TRBJ1-2|15
CASSQVRQKNYGYTF
TGCGCCAGCAGCCAAGTTAGACAGAAAAACTATGGCTACACCTTC
>once|TRBD1|TRBV28|TRBJ1-2|13
CASTEDRAYGYTF
TGTGCCAGCACCGAGGACAGGGCCTATGGCTACACCTTC
>.|TRBD1|TRBV18|TRBJ1-1|15
CASSPPRQGPVEAFF
TGTGCCAGCTCACCACCGAGACAGGGGCCCGTTGAAGCTTTCTTT
>.|.|TRBV4-1|TRBJ2-7|16
CASSQEISIASYEQYF
TGCGCCAGCAGCCAAGAGATCAGCATAGCCTCCTACGAGCAGTACTTC
>.|.|TRBV9|TRBJ1-6|14
CASSTQVGNSPLHF
TGTGCCAGCAGTACCCAGGTCGGAAATTCACCCCTCCACTTT
>.|.|TRBV14|TRBJ2-7|13
CASSHIQGYEQYF
TGTGCCAGCAGCCATATACAGGGCTACGAGCAGTACTTC
>.|TRBD2|TRBV2|TRBJ2-7|13
CASRLADRGEQYF
TGTGCCAGCAGACTAGCGGATAGGGGTGAGCAGTACTTC
>.|.|TRBV30|TRBJ1-1|11
CAWSLRTEAFF
TGTGCCTGGAGTCTTCGGACTGAAGCTTTCTTT
>.|TRBD2|TRBV11-2|TRBJ2-5|14
CASSEGLAQETQYF
TGTGCCAGCAGCGAGGGACTAGCGCAAGAGACCCAGTACTTC
>once|.|TRBV4-1|TRBJ1-4|16
CASSGEGTLLNEKLFF
TGCGCCAGCAGCGGGGAGGGTACGCTTTTGAATGAAAAACTGTTTTTT
>.|.|TRBV18|TRBJ1-1|15
CASSPNPSGNTEAFF
TGTGCCAGCTCACCAAACCCCTCCGGGAACACTGAAGCTTTCTTT
>.|TRBD1|TRBV19|TRBJ1-2|14
CASRPSGGNYGYTF
TGTGCCAGTAGGCCATCAGGGGGCAACTATGGCTACACCTTC
>once|TRBD2|TRBV2|TRBJ2-7|12
CASTGLAYEQYF
TGTGCCAGCACCGGACTAGCCTACGAGCAGTACTTC
>.|TRBD1|TRBV19|TRBJ1-2|14
CASSTGQGAHGYTF
TGTGCCAGTAGTACCGGACAGGGGGCGCATGGCTACACCTTC
>.|TRBD1|TRBV27|TRBJ1-6|15
CASSPGQGWGSPLHF
TGTGCCAGCAGTCCCGGACAGGGATGGGGTTCACCCCTCCACTTT
>.|TRBD1|TRBV7-9|TRBJ1-2|15
CASSLGQGINYGYTF
TGTGCCAGCAGCTTAGGACAGGGAATAAACTATGGCTACACCTTC
>.|TRBD1|TRBV6-2/TRBV6-3|TRBJ1-6|13
CASSRDSNSPLHF
TGTGCCAGCAGTAGGGACAGTAATTCACCCCTCCACTTT
>few|TRBD1|TRBV4-3|TRBJ1-1|16
CASSQRTGGTNTEAFF
TGCGCCAGCAGCCAACGGACAGGGGGGACGAACACTGAAGCTTTCTTT
>.|TRBD1|TRBV10-3|TRBJ1-1|15
CAISDPGTGGREAFF
TGTGCCATCAGTGATCCCGGGACAGGGGGCCGTGAAGCTTTCTTT
>.|.|TRBV19|TRBJ2-2|17
CASSIIGAGRGTGELFF
TGTGCCAGTAGTATTATCGGTGCGGGGCGCGGCACCGGGGAGCTGTTTTTT
>.|TRBD1|TRBV7-2|TRBJ1-1|14
CASSLGQAATEAFF
TGTGCCAGCAGCTTGGGACAGGCAGCGACTGAAGCTTTCTTT
>.|TRBD2|TRBV3-1/TRBV3-2|TRBJ2-1|15
CASSRSLAGRNEQFF
TGTGCCAGCAGCCGGTCACTAGCGGGACGCAATGAGCAGTTCTTC
>.|.|TRBV9|TRBJ2-3|15
CASSVGPGATDTQYF
TGTGCCAGCAGCGTAGGGCCAGGGGCGACAGATACGCAGTATTTT
>.|TRBD1|TRBV3-1/TRBV3-2|TRBJ1-2|13
CASSPWTGEGYTF
TGTGCCAGCAGCCCCTGGACAGGTGAGGGCTACACCTTC
>.|.|TRBV5-4|TRBJ2-7|15
CASSLGLGVSYEQYF
TGTGCCAGCAGCTTGGGACTAGGTGTCTCCTACGAGCAGTACTTC
>.|TRBD1|TRBV7-9|TRBJ1-2|14
CASSPRDRVYGDTF
TGTGCCAGCAGCCCTCGGGACAGGGTTTATGGCGACACCTTC
>once|.|TRBV5-1|TRBJ1-5|14
CASSLGGPGSPQHF
TGCGCCAGCAGCTTGGGGGGCCCAGGAAGCCCCCAGCATTTT
>.|.|TRBV18|TRBJ2-7|16
CASSPKQGSSSYEQYF
TGTGCCAGCTCACCCAAACAGGGTTCTAGCTCCTACGAGCAGTACTTC
>.|TRBD1|TRBV7-9|TRBJ1-4|15
CASSLEQGRHEKLFF
TGTGCCAGCAGCTTAGAACAGGGGCGGCATGAAAAACTGTTTTTT
>.|.|TRBV19|TRBJ2-7|16
CASSIYSPGRDYEQYF
TGTGCCAGTAGTATATATTCCCCCGGCAGGGACTACGAGCAGTACTTC